The present entry profiles one TCR beta chain with its context. Its antigen is unidentified. The source of the sample is a study of T cell responses to AZD1222 COVID-19 vaccine. The method was immunoSEQ multiplex PCR; TCRdb's version includes in-frame clones alone and lacks a portion of them. Of 200,000 or so clones listed, approximately 93% were seen once; the top ten hold less than 1.2%. Whole-study results and caveats: Donors were chiefly white British, with a greater number of females, and clonal diversity was perhaps underestimated.

The CDR3 has 13 amino acids. CDR1 is GTSNPN, CDR2 SVGIG, per germline (reference sequence). The V end lost 1 base, the J end lost 3 bases, and 7 bases lay between the germline ends. The sample was peripheral blood, taken 28 days after the second AZD1222 dose. The TCR comes from an adult who received the AZD1222 COVID-19 vaccine. The chain is built from TRBV30 and TRBJ1-5; D gene unclear. The CDR3 sequence is CAWSERNNQPQHF. CDR3 bases: TGTGCCTGGAGTGAAAGGAACAATCAGCCCCAGCATTTT.